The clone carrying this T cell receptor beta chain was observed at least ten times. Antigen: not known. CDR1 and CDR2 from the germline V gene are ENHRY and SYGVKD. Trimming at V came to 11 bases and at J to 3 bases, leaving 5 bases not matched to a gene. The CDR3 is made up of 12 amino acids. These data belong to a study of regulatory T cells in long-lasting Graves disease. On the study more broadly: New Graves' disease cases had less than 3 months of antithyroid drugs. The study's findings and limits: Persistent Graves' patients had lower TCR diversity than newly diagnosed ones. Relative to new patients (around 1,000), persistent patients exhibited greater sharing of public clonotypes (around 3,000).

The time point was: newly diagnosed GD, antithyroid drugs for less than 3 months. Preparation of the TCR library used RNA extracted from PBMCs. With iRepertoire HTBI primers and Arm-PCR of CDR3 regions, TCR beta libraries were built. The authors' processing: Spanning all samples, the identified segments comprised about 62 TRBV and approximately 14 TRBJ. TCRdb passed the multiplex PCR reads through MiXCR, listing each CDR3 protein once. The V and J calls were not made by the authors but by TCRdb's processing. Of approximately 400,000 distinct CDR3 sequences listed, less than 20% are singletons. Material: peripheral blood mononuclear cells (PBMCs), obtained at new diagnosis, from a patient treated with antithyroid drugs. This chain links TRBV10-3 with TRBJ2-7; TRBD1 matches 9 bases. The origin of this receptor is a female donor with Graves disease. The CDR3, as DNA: TGTGCCGTCCGGGACAGGGACTACGAGCAGTACTTC. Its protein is CAVRDRDYEQYF.